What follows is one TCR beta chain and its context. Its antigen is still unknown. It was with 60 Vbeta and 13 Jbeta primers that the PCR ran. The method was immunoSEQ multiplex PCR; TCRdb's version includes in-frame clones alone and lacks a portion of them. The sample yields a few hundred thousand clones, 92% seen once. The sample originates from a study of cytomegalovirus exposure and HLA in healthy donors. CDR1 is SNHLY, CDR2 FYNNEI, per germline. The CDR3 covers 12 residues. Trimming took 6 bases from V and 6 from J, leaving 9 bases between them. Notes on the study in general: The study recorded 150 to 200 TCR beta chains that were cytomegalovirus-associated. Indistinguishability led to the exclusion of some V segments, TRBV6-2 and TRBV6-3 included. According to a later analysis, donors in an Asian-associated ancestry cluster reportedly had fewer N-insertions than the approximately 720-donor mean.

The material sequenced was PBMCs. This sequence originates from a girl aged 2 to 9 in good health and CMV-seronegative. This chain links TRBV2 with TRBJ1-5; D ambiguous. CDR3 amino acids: CASRDSLQPQHF. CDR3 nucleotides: TGTGCCAGCAGGGACTCGCTTCAGCCCCAGCATTTT.